This T cell receptor (beta chain) was profiled in a study of blood T cell repertoires in COVID-19. Study summary: Samples taken during acute and convalescent COVID-19 were collected in the United States, Italy and Spain. Sources were T cells, B-cell-depleted T cells, or PBMCs; the material itself was cDNA or gDNA.

V was trimmed by 3 bases and J by 1 base, leaving 16 bases between them. The CDR3 covers 16 residues. Germline CDR1 reads MGHDK; CDR2 reads SYGVNS. Original handling: Cell counts per sample came from amplifying reference gene primers. Repertoires were generated with immunoSEQ multiplex PCR, while TCRdb's copy carries only in-frame clones and drops some. That table is the source of V, J and clone size, and D and trimming were worked out from the DNA. Of some 96,000 clones in the sample, 75% to 90% were seen once. Sequences were obtained from peripheral blood. V gene TRBV25-1 combines with J gene TRBJ2-7, with D tentatively TRBD2 (5 bases). This sequence was found in a man of 80 years or more with acute or convalescent COVID-19. The CDR3 DNA sequence: TGTGCCAGCAGTGATGGAGGAACCCGTCGGTCCTACGAGCAGTACTTC. Translation: CASSDGGTRRSYEQYF.